One and the same sample provided the 3 T cell receptor beta chains below, sequenced in a study of cytomegalovirus exposure and HLA in healthy donors. PCR involved 60 Vbeta and 13 Jbeta primers. Assay used: immunoSEQ multiplex PCR; TCRdb lists only in-frame clones, some missing. The table has 150,000 or so clones, approximately 84% seen once; the top ten hold 7%. Input material: PBMCs. The receptors come from a woman aged 40 to 50 in good health and CMV-seropositive.

This chain links TRBV7-7 with TRBJ2-3; D call uncertain. Trimming removed 3 bases at V and 6 bases at J, with 10 bases between. CDR1 is SSHAT and CDR2 is FNYEAQ in the germline V gene (reference sequence). CDR3 size: 13 residues. CDR3 sequence (DNA): TGTGCCAGCAGCTTTGGCTTGCCCGATACGCAGTATTTT. It is translated as CASSFGLPDTQYF.

This chain connects TRBV9 to TRBJ2-2; possibly TRBD2 for D (5 bases). V shed 0 bases and J shed 6 bases, with 12 bases lying between them. CDR3 length: 15 amino acids. Germline CDR1 reads SGDLS; CDR2 reads YYNGEE. CDR3 residues: CASSVEAHGAGELFF. The CDR3 bases are TGTGCCAGCAGCGTAGAAGCCCACGGGGCCGGGGAGCTGTTTTTT. Using reference TRBV9 and TRBJ2-2 for the parts outside the CDR3, the full variable domain is DSGVTQTPKHLITATGQRVTLRCSPRSGDLSVYWYQQSLDQGLQFLIQYYNGEERAKGNILERFSAQQFPDLHSELNLSSLELGDSALYFCASSVEAHGAGELFFGEGSRLTVL.

The chain uses TRBV6-6 and TRBJ2-7, with 8 bases that match TRBD1. The CDR3 is 13 amino acids. The ends lost 5 bases at V and 10 bases at J; junction bases unmatched: 10. In germline, CDR1 is MNHNY, CDR2 SVGAGI (reference sequence). CDR3 DNA: TGTGCCAGCAGTCTGGACAGGGTTGCGGAACAGTACTTC. Amino acid sequence: CASSLDRVAEQYF.